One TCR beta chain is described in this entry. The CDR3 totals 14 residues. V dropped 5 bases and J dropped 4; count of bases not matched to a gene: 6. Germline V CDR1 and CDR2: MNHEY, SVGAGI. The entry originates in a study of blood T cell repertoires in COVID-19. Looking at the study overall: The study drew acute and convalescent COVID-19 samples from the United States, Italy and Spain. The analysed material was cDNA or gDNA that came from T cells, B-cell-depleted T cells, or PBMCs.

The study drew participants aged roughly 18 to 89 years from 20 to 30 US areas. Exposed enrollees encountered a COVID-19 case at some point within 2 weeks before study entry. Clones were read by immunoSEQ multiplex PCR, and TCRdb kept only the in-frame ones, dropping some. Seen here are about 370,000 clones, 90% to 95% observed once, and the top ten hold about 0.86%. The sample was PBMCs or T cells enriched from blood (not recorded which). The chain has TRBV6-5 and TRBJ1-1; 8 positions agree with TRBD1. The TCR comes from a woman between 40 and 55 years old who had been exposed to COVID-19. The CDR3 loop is CASSLGQGSTEAFF. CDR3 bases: TGTGCCAGCAGTCTAGGACAGGGAAGCACTGAAGCTTTCTTT.